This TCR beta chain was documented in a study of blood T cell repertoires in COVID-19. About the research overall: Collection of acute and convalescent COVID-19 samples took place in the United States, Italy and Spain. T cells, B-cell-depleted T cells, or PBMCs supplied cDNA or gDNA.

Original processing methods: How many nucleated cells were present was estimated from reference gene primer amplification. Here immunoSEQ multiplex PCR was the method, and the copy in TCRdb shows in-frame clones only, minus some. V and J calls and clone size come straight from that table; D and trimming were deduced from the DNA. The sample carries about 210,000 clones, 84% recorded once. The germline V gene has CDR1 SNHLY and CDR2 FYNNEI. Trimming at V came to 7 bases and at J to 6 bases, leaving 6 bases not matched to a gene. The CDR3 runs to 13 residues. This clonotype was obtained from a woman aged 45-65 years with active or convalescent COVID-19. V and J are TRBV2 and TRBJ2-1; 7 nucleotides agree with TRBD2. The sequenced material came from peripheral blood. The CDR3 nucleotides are TGTGCCAGCAAGGGACTACCGATCAATGAGCAGTTCTTC. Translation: CASKGLPINEQFF.